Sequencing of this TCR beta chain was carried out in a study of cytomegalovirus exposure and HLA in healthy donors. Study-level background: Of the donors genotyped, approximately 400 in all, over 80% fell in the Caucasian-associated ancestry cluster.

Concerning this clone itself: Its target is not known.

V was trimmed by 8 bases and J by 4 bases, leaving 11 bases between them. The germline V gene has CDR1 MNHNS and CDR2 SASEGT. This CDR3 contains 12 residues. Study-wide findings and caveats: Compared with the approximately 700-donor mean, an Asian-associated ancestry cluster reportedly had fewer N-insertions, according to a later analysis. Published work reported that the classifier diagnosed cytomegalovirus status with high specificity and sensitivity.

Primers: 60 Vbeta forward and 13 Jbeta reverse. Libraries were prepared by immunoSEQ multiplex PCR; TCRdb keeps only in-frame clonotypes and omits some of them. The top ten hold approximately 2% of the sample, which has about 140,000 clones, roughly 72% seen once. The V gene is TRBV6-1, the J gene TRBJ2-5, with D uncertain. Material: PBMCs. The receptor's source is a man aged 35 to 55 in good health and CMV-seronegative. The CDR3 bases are TGTGCCAGCTGGGCAGCTTCAGAGACCCAGTACTTC. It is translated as CASWAASETQYF.